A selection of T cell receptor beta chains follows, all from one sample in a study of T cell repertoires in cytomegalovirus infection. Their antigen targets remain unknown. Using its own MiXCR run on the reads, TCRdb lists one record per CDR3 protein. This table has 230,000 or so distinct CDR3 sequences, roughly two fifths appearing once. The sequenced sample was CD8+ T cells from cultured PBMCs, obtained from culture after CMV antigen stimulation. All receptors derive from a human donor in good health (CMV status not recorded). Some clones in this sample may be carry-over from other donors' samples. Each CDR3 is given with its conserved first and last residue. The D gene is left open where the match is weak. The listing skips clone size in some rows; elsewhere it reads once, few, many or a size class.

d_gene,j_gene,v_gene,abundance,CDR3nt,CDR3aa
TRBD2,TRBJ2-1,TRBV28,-,TGTGCCAGCAGTTTATTGCGGGAGGACTCCAATGAGCAGTTCTTC,CASSLLREDSNEQFF
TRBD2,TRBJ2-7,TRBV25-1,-,TGTGCCAGCAGTGAGCTAAGCGGGACTAGCGGGACCTACGAGCAGTACTTC,CASSELSGTSGTYEQYF
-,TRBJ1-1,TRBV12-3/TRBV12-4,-,TGTGCCAGCAGTTTTTCCACTGAAGCTTTCTTT,CASSFSTEAFF
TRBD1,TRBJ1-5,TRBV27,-,TGTGCCAGCAGTACCTACAGGGGTCAGCCCCAGCATTTT,CASSTYRGQPQHF
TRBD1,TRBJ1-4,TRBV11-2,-,TGTGCCAGCAGCGTCACAGGGGCGTCTCTGTTTTTT,CASSVTGASLFF
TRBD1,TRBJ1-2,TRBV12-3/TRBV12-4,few,TGTGCCAGCAGCCCGAGTCAAACAGGGGGAAATGGCTACACCTTC,CASSPSQTGGNGYTF
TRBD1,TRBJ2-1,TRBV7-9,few,TGTGCCAGCAGCTCACAGGGGGCGGGCGAGCAGTTCTTC,CASSSQGAGEQFF
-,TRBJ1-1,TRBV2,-,TGTGCCAGCAGTGCTAGACCCATGAACACTGAAGCTTTCTTT,CASSARPMNTEAFF
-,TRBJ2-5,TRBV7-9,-,TGTGCCAGCAGGCATACGGGGGCGGGGTCCCAAGAGACCCAGTACTTC,CASRHTGAGSQETQYF
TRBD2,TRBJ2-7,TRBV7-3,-,TGTGCCAGCAGCTTGGGACTAGCGGGGATCCGCGGCGAGCAGTACTTC,CASSLGLAGIRGEQYF
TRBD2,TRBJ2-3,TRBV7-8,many,TGTGCCAGCAGCTTAGCTGGTAGCGGGGCCAGCACAGATACGCAGTATTTT,CASSLAGSGASTDTQYF